This T cell receptor beta chain came from a study of regulatory T cells in long-lasting Graves disease. This clonotype appeared many times. V trimming: 1 base; J trimming: 7 bases; junction bases outside the gene matches: 4. The germline CDR1 and CDR2 sequences are DFQATT and SNEGSKA (reference sequence). The CDR3 loop spans 14 amino acids. Time point meaning: newly diagnosed GD, antithyroid drugs for less than 3 months. The TCR library was made from RNA extracted from PBMCs. With iRepertoire HTBI primers and Arm-PCR of CDR3 regions, TCR beta libraries were built. Each CDR3 protein gets one entry after TCRdb re-called the multiplex PCR reads with MiXCR. Altogether around 450,000 distinct CDR3 sequences are present, around 15% being singletons, with the ten largest covering 10% to 15%. This same sample was also taken into another study, of T cells in Graves' hyperthyroidism and ophthalmopathy.

The material sequenced was peripheral blood mononuclear cells (PBMCs), taken at new diagnosis, from a patient treated with antithyroid drugs. V and J are TRBV20-1 and TRBJ2-1; 10 positions match TRBD2. The receptor was derived from a man aged 35-49 years with Graves disease. The CDR3 DNA reads TGCAGTGCTAGAGGTCTAGCGGGGGTTAATGAGCAGTTCTTC. It encodes CSARGLAGVNEQFF.